Following are 12 T cell receptor beta chains from one sample sequenced in a study of blood T cell repertoires in COVID-19 (dated by TCRdb to about 2020). Receptor amplification or capture employed the immunoSEQ multiplex PCR assay. In its TCRdb copy, this immuneACCESS table keeps in-frame sequences only and misses some clones. Where compared with another copy, unresolved V genes explain less than half of these, and the others have no known cause. This sample lists hundreds of thousands of clones; about nine tenths were detected once. The ten largest account for approximately 0.69% of the sample. The sequenced sample consisted of peripheral blood. The receptors here all came from a middle-aged man with acute or convalescent COVID-19.

V gene TRBV7-9 combines with J gene TRBJ2-5; 12 nucleotides align to TRBD1. The germline CDR1 and CDR2 sequences are SEHNR and FQNEAQ (reference sequence). With 1 base clipped from V and 3 bases from J, the junction kept 3 bases outside the gene matches. CDR3 length: 16 residues. CDR3 nucleotides: TGTGCCAGCAGCTTAGGGGACAGGGGGCTAAAAGAGACCCAGTACTTC. Translation gives CASSLGDRGLKETQYF. Full variable domain (outside the CDR3, taken from reference TRBV7-9 and TRBJ2-5): DTGVSQNPRHKITKRGQNVTFRCDPISEHNRLYWYRQTLGQGPEFLTYFQNEAQLEKSRLLSDRFSAERPKGSFSTLEIQRTEQGDSAMYLCASSLGDRGLKETQYFGPGTRLLVL.

The rearrangement links TRBV2 to TRBJ2-1; tentatively, D is TRBD2 (6 bases). CDR3 size: 15 residues. Germline loops: CDR1 SNHLY, CDR2 FYNNEI. Trimming removed 6 bases from V and 8 bases from J, with 20 bases in between. CDR3 sequence: CASSPPAAEGDEQFF. CDR3 sequence (DNA): TGTGCCAGCAGCCCCCCAGCGGCGGAGGGCGATGAGCAGTTCTTC.

The sample holds one count of this clone. This chain uses TRBV7-9 with TRBJ2-3; 8 bases are shared with TRBD1. From germline, CDR1 is SEHNR and CDR2 FQNEAQ (reference sequence). The V and J ends lost 2 bases and 0 bases, in that order; junction bases with no gene match: 7. The CDR3 loop spans 17 amino acids. The CDR3 DNA reads as TGTGCCAGCAGCTTAACCTGGACAGGGCTTAGCACAGATACGCAGTATTTT. Protein sequence: CASSLTWTGLSTDTQYF.

The chain recombines TRBV11-2 with TRBJ2-5, with D unresolved. This CDR3 contains 17 residues. V lost 5 bases, J lost 5 bases, and 24 bases lay in between. The germline CDR1 and CDR2 sequences are SGHAT and FQNNGV. CDR3 region: CASSLPLIAALWETQYF. In DNA form, the CDR3 reads TGTGCCAGCAGCCTGCCCCTTATCGCGGCTCTCTGGGAGACCCAGTACTTC.

The J gene is TRBJ2-5, the V gene TRBV4-1; 14 bases are shared with TRBD2. This CDR3 is built from 19 residues. Trimming removed 3 bases from V and 5 bases from J; junction bases left unmatched: 14. CDR1 is MGHRA, CDR2 YSYEKL, per germline. CDR3 sequence: CASSQGIVGTSGGGETQYF. The CDR3 DNA reads as TGCGCCAGCAGCCAGGGGATAGTGGGGACTAGCGGGGGAGGTGAGACCCAGTACTTC.

The chain couples TRBV19 to TRBJ2-6, with D maybe TRBD1 (5 bases). Germline assignment: CDR1 LNHDA and CDR2 SQIVND (reference sequence). V dropped 6 bases and J dropped 0 bases, with 9 bases sitting between them. The CDR3 loop spans 15 amino acids. Written as DNA, the CDR3 is TGTGCCAGTAGCACAGGAGCCTCTGGGGCCAACGTCCTGACTTTC. As protein: CASSTGASGANVLTF.

This chain uses TRBV5-5 with TRBJ2-7; 8 nucleotides match TRBD2. CDR1 is SGHKS, CDR2 YYEKEE, per germline (reference sequence). V lost 2 bases, J lost 9 bases, and 13 bases stayed unmatched. The CDR3 runs to 15 residues. The CDR3 bases are TGTGCCAGCAGCTTCGAAGCGGGAGAATCAATTCGGCAGTACTTC. This encodes CASSFEAGESIRQYF.

This rearrangement joins TRBV13 to TRBJ2-7; the match to TRBD1 covers 9 bases. The CDR3 runs 14 residues. Losses at the gene ends were 6 bases for V and 3 bases for J; bases not matched to a gene: 6. Germline V lookup: CDR1 PRHDT, CDR2 FYEKMQ (reference sequence). The CDR3 sequence: CASSPRGQGYEQYF. CDR3 in DNA: TGTGCCAGCAGTCCTCGGGGACAGGGCTACGAGCAGTACTTC.

The chain recombines TRBV3-1 (or the pseudogene TRBV3-2) with TRBJ2-1, with no clear D. Trimming left V 0 bases short and J 12 bases short, with 12 bases between. CDR3 length: 13 residues. CDR1 and CDR2 from the germline V gene are LGHDT and YNNKEL (reference sequence). In DNA, the CDR3 is TGTGCCAGCAGCCAAGAAGCCCCGTCTTCGCAGTTCTTC. The encoded protein is CASSQEAPSSQFF.

Of note for this clone: This is likely a read error, given that the CDR3 carries no conserved phenylalanine or tryptophan at its end. The DNA is left out, because the CDR3 cannot be placed on it with certainty; the CDR3 is given as TCRdb lists it. V is TRBV2 and J is TRBJ2-7; TRBD2 was called by the table and not checked on the DNA. Including both end residues, the CDR3 is 11 amino acids long. Per germline, CDR1 SNHLY and CDR2 FYNNEI. CDR3 region: CASSEGGNPSD.

This clone was detected only once. The J gene is TRBJ1-2, the V gene TRBV11-2, with 9 bases identical to TRBD1. This CDR3 spans 14 amino acids. J gave up 1 base and V 5 bases, and 2 bases lay outside the gene matches. Germline values: CDR1 SGHAT, CDR2 FQNNGV. This CDR3 is CASSRDRDNYGYTF. As DNA, the CDR3 is TGTGCCAGCAGCCGGGACAGGGATAACTATGGCTACACCTTC.

The chain combines TRBV5-1 with TRBJ1-2, with D possibly being TRBD1 (6 bases). CDR3 length equals 16 residues. Germline V lookup: CDR1 SGHRS, CDR2 YFSETQ. With 0 bases removed from V and 7 bases from J, the gap between germline ends came to 19 bases. The DNA for the CDR3 is TGCGCCAGCAGCTTGGGGACAGCTACCCTCAAAGGTGGCTACACCTTC. It specifies CASSLGTATLKGGYTF.